The sequence of this T cell receptor beta chain was determined in a study of blood T cell repertoires in COVID-19. For the study at large: Acute-phase and convalescent COVID-19 samples originated in the United States, Italy and Spain. PBMCs, B-cell-depleted T cells, or T cells were the source of the cDNA or gDNA that made up the material.

Per the study methods: Estimated nucleated cell counts came from reference gene primer amplification. Method: immunoSEQ multiplex PCR; TCRdb's copy keeps in-frame clones and lacks some. That table supplies the V and J calls and clone size; D and trimming were determined from the DNA. The data show 100,000 to 130,000 clones, with about nine tenths seen just once and approximately 1.2% held by the top ten. The CDR3 runs 14 residues. Germline lookup yields CDR1 SGHRS and CDR2 YFSETQ. With 4 bases removed from V and 5 bases from J, the gap between germline ends came to 15 bases. V gene TRBV5-1 combines with J gene TRBJ1-1, with D maybe TRBD1 (5 bases). Sequencing input: peripheral blood. This TCR was sampled from a woman aged 30 to 39 with acute or convalescent COVID-19. The CDR3 spells CASSPRGGDTEAFF. CDR3 nucleotides: TGCGCCAGCAGCCCTCGGGGAGGGGATACTGAAGCTTTCTTT.